These 27 T cell receptor beta chains were all obtained from the same sample, sequenced in a study of a mutant IDH1 vaccine in newly diagnosed glioma. Repertoires were generated with immunoSEQ multiplex PCR, while TCRdb's copy carries only in-frame clones and drops some. The table shows about 20,000 clones, with roughly 78% occurring only once. Documented time point: week 23, last vaccination. Doses comprised 300 ug of mutant IDH1 20-mer peptide each, plus topical imiquimod. Their specific antigens are unknown. The specimen comprised PBMCs, sampled from a glioma patient whose treatment included an IDH1 peptide vaccine. The receptors come from a man aged 30-40 years with glioma.

The chain recombines TRBV6-1 with TRBJ2-2, with TRBD2 matching 8 bases. The ends lost 0 bases at V and 2 bases at J; junction bases unmatched: 8. This CDR3 contains 18 residues. CDR1 and CDR2 (germline): MNHNS, SASEGT. The CDR3 spells CASSEAKGLGGNTGELFF. The CDR3 bases are TGTGCCAGCAGTGAAGCTAAGGGACTAGGGGGAAACACCGGGGAGCTGTTTTTT.

The rearrangement links TRBV2 to TRBJ2-5; TRBD1 might be the D (5 bases). The CDR3 has 14 amino acids. CDR1 is SNHLY and CDR2 is FYNNEI in the germline V gene. V shed 4 bases and J shed 4 bases, with 13 bases lying between them. The CDR3 loop reads CASSGQGGGETQYF. The CDR3 coding sequence is TGTGCCAGCAGTGGTCAGGGCGGTGGAGAGACCCAGTACTTC.

J is TRBJ2-1 and V is TRBV11-2; 14 bases are a match to TRBD2. Trimming took 2 bases from V and 10 from J; bases not matched to a gene: 4. The germline CDR1 and CDR2 sequences are SGHAT and FQNNGV. The CDR3 runs 15 residues. The CDR3 is CASSLLGTSGGEQFF. DNA of the CDR3: TGTGCCAGCAGCTTACTGGGGACTAGCGGGGGCGAGCAGTTCTTC.

The V and J genes are TRBV6-6 and TRBJ2-5, with a possible D match to TRBD2 (5 bases). The V gene's germline CDR1 is MNHNY and CDR2 SVGAGI (reference sequence). The CDR3 is made up of 13 amino acids. V shed 0 bases and J shed 5 bases, with 7 bases lying between them. CDR3 protein: CASSYSAGETQYF. The CDR3 DNA follows: TGTGCCAGCAGTTACTCGGCGGGCGAGACCCAGTACTTC.

The rearrangement joins TRBV5-1 to TRBJ1-1, with D uncertain. V was trimmed by 0 bases and J by 11 bases, leaving 11 bases between them. CDR1 and CDR2 from the germline V gene are SGHRS and YFSETQ. The CDR3 has 12 amino acids. CDR3 bases: TGCGCCAGCAGCTTGGGGGGAGAGTCGGCTTTCTTT. Translating gives CASSLGGESAFF.

The chain recombines TRBV19 with TRBJ1-5, with unresolved D. With 7 bases removed from V and 5 bases from J, the gap between germline ends came to 27 bases. There are 18 residues in the CDR3. Per germline, CDR1 LNHDA and CDR2 SQIVND (reference sequence). CDR3 DNA: TGTGCCAGTAATCCCCGAGTAAGGGATAAAGAACGGGATCAGCCCCAGCATTTT. It translates to CASNPRVRDKERDQPQHF.

V gene TRBV5-5 combines with J gene TRBJ1-5, with a weak D call TRBD1 (5 bases). Germline CDR1 SGHKS, CDR2 YYEKEE (reference sequence). There are 15 residues in the CDR3. Deletions cut 4 bases from V and 3 bases from J, with 14 bases between. The CDR3 DNA is TGTGCCAGCAGCCCTATGGACATGTACAATCAGCCCCAGCATTTT. Its protein is CASSPMDMYNQPQHF.

The rearrangement joins TRBV5-5 to TRBJ2-5; tentatively, D is TRBD2 (5 bases). Germline values: CDR1 SGHKS, CDR2 YYEKEE (reference sequence). The length of the CDR3 is 14 residues. Trimming took 4 bases from V and 6 from J, leaving 16 bases between them. CDR3 nucleotides: TGTGCCAGCAGCGGAGACTACGCTCGAAAGACCCAGTACTTC. This translates into CASSGDYARKTQYF.

This clone turned up a few times. The rearrangement uses TRBV6-1 and TRBJ1-4, with D hard to call. The CDR3 has 15 residues. The germline CDR1 and CDR2 sequences are MNHNS and SASEGT. V shed 11 bases and J shed 0 bases, with 16 bases lying between them. DNA of the CDR3: TGTGCCGGACGGGGAGGTCATACAACTAATGAAAAACTGTTTTTT. Translating gives CAGRGGHTTNEKLFF.

The chain uses TRBV28 and TRBJ1-1, with TRBD1 identical over 7 bases. Germline values: CDR1 MDHEN, CDR2 SYDVKM. Trimming at V came to 5 bases and at J to 1 base, leaving 7 bases not matched to a gene. The CDR3 is 15 residues long. This CDR3 reads CASSPPGQWNTEAFF. CDR3 in DNA: TGTGCCAGCAGTCCCCCGGGACAGTGGAACACTGAAGCTTTCTTT.

Comments on this clone: One end of the junction fails to match germline, which may point to a read error. The V call is TRBV19, the J call TRBJ2-3; 10 nucleotides match TRBD2. CDR3 size: 19 residues. Germline values: CDR1 LNHDA, CDR2 SQIVND (reference sequence). The CDR3 DNA is TGTGCCAGTAGCATAGGGGGCTTAGGGGCGCTAGCGGGAGCAGATACGCAGTATTTT. As protein: CASSIGGLGALAGADTQYF. Full variable domain (missing parts from reference TRBV19 and TRBJ2-3): DGGITQSPKYLFRKEGQNVTLSCEQNLNHDAMYWYRQDPGQGLRLIYYSQIVNDFQKGDIAEGYSVSREKKESFPLTVTSAQKNPTAFYLCASSIGGLGALAGADTQYFGPGTRLTVL.

This clone turned up a few times. The V call is TRBV19, the J call TRBJ1-2; D unresolved. V was shortened by 6 bases and J by 2 bases, with 13 bases between the two germline ends. Germline loops: CDR1 LNHDA, CDR2 SQIVND (reference sequence). The CDR3 length is 14 residues. CDR3 nucleotides: TGTGCCAGTAGCCCCCCAGCGGGGAACTATGGCTACACCTTC. Its protein product is CASSPPAGNYGYTF.

The chain couples TRBV5-1 to TRBJ1-1, with D perhaps matching TRBD1 (5 bases). Germline V lookup: CDR1 SGHRS, CDR2 YFSETQ. This CDR3 spans 13 amino acids. The germline V and J ends were trimmed by 5 bases and 5 bases, with 13 bases remaining between them. This CDR3 is CASRRDPGTEAFF. Here the CDR3 DNA reads TGCGCCAGCAGGCGGGACCCGGGGACTGAAGCTTTCTTT.

The rearrangement uses TRBV11-3 and TRBJ2-5; 8 nucleotides match TRBD1. V gave up 1 base and J gave up 4 bases; unmatched junction bases: 8. This CDR3 contains 16 residues. Germline V gives CDR1 SGHNT, CDR2 YENEEA. In nucleotides, the CDR3 is TGTGCCAGCAGCTTAGGGACGACAGGGGTGGGAGAGACCCAGTACTTC. Encoded protein: CASSLGTTGVGETQYF.

This clone was recorded once. The chain carries TRBV4-2 and TRBJ2-3; TRBD1 aligns across 7 bases. Germline CDR1 is LGHNA and CDR2 is YNFKEQ. This CDR3 contains 14 residues. V trimming: 1 base; J trimming: 4 bases; junction bases outside the gene matches: 2. Here the CDR3 reads CASSQGTGADTQYF. The CDR3, as DNA: TGTGCCAGCAGCCAAGGGACAGGAGCAGATACGCAGTATTTT.

This chain joins TRBV6-6 and TRBJ2-5, with a weak D call TRBD1 (6 bases). Germline-derived CDR1 and CDR2 are MNHNY and SVGAGI (reference sequence). This CDR3 spans 14 amino acids. V gave up 6 bases and J gave up 1 base, with 12 bases separating them. The CDR3 loop reads CASSAGQTQETQYF. The CDR3 nucleotides read TGTGCCAGCAGCGCAGGACAGACCCAAGAGACCCAGTACTTC.

The chain couples TRBV19 to TRBJ1-2; D is possibly TRBD1 (6 bases). CDR1 and CDR2 (germline): LNHDA, SQIVND (reference sequence). The length of the CDR3 is 12 residues. V lost 5 bases and J lost 6, with 10 bases in between. In DNA, the CDR3 is TGTGCCAGTAGTCCTTACAGGGATGGCTACACCTTC. Its translation: CASSPYRDGYTF.

The chain carries TRBV5-6 and TRBJ1-1; 11 positions agree with TRBD1. The V gene end was trimmed by 4 bases and the J gene end by 13 bases; junction bases not matched to a gene: 3. Germline CDR1 SGHDT, CDR2 YYEEEE. The CDR3 length is 11 residues. CDR3: CASSRGQGDFF. The CDR3 region has the DNA TGTGCCAGCAGCCGGGGACAGGGGGATTTCTTT.

This sequence joins TRBV19 and TRBJ1-4; D remains ambiguous. V shed 3 bases and J shed 6 bases, with 14 bases lying between them. The CDR3 consists of 15 residues. Germline V lookup: CDR1 LNHDA, CDR2 SQIVND (reference sequence). The CDR3 region has the DNA TGTGCCAGTAGTATCACCCCCGGGAGGGATGAAAAACTGTTTTTT. It yields the protein CASSITPGRDEKLFF.

In this sample, this clone turned up a few times. The chain carries TRBV7-9 and TRBJ2-7; the D gene is possibly TRBD1 (6 bases). With 5 bases removed from V and 1 base from J, the gap between germline ends came to 9 bases. CDR3 length: 13 residues. In germline, CDR1 is SEHNR, CDR2 FQNEAQ (reference sequence). Written as DNA, the CDR3 is TGTGCCAGCAGCCCAGGGGTGTCCTACGAGCAGTACTTC. Translated: CASSPGVSYEQYF.

The gene calls are TRBV5-1 and TRBJ1-2; D perhaps matches TRBD1 (6 bases). Germline CDR1 is SGHRS and CDR2 is YFSETQ. The CDR3 contains 16 residues. V lost 0 bases and J 8 bases, leaving 20 bases between the germline ends. The CDR3 loop reads CASSLAAGADMYGYTF. DNA of the CDR3: TGCGCCAGCAGCTTGGCTGCGGGGGCGGATATGTACGGCTACACCTTC. Based on the CDR3 plus reference TRBV5-1 and TRBJ1-2, the full variable domain is KAGVTQTPRYLIKTRGQQVTLSCSPISGHRSVSWYQQTPGQGLQFLFEYFSETQRNKGNFPGRFSGRQFSNSRSEMNVSTLELGDSALYLCASSLAAGADMYGYTFGSGTRLTVV.

This clone was recorded only once. The chain links TRBV27 to TRBJ2-7; 10 nucleotides align to TRBD2. The CDR3 consists of 14 residues. J was trimmed by 2 bases and V by 2 bases; bases with no gene match: 0. The germline V gene has CDR1 MNHEY and CDR2 SMNVEV (reference sequence). The DNA of the CDR3 is TGTGCCAGCAGTTTAAGCGGGAGGGCCTACGAGCAGTACTTC. Its protein is CASSLSGRAYEQYF.

The chain recombines TRBV27 with TRBJ2-7; D is possibly TRBD2 (6 bases). CDR1 MNHEY and CDR2 SMNVEV come from the germline V gene (reference sequence). The V gene lost 0 bases and the J gene lost 5 bases, with 17 bases spanning the gap. The CDR3 extends over 16 amino acids. In DNA form, the CDR3 reads TGTGCCAGCAGTTTATCGGAGGGTAGTCCCCCCGACGAGCAGTACTTC. Its protein product is CASSLSEGSPPDEQYF.

This rearrangement joins TRBV10-3 to TRBJ2-7; D gene ambiguous. V was trimmed by 10 bases and J by 0 bases, leaving 7 bases between them. CDR3 length equals 11 residues. Germline V gene sequence: CDR1 ENHRY, CDR2 SYGVKD. The CDR3 here is CATSSSYEQYF. In DNA form, the CDR3 reads TGTGCCACCTCTAGCTCCTACGAGCAGTACTTC.

This chain joins TRBV20-1 and TRBJ1-1, with D possibly matching TRBD1 (6 bases). The CDR3 is 11 amino acids. CDR1 is DFQATT, CDR2 SNEGSKA, per germline (reference sequence). V was cut by 6 bases and J by 4 bases, with 9 bases left in between. The CDR3 spells CSAQGFTEAFF. CDR3 nucleotide sequence: TGCAGTGCCCAGGGGTTCACTGAAGCTTTCTTT.

V is TRBV7-2 and J is TRBJ2-7; D remains unclear. The length of the CDR3 is 16 residues. Germline assignment: CDR1 SGHTA and CDR2 FQGNSA. V dropped 5 bases and J dropped 4 bases, with 21 bases sitting between them. CDR3 in amino acids: CASSPDLFGVVYEQYF. In nucleotides, the CDR3 is TGTGCCAGCAGCCCTGACCTTTTCGGAGTGGTTTACGAGCAGTACTTC.

V gene TRBV6-6 combines with J gene TRBJ2-2, with 8 bases matching TRBD2. The CDR3 is made up of 15 amino acids. V shed 4 bases and J 2 bases; nucleotides not matched to a gene: 3. Germline lookup yields CDR1 MNHNY and CDR2 SVGAGI (reference sequence). CDR3 residues: CASSWREANTGELFF. In DNA, the CDR3 is TGTGCCAGCAGTTGGCGGGAGGCTAACACCGGGGAGCTGTTTTTT.